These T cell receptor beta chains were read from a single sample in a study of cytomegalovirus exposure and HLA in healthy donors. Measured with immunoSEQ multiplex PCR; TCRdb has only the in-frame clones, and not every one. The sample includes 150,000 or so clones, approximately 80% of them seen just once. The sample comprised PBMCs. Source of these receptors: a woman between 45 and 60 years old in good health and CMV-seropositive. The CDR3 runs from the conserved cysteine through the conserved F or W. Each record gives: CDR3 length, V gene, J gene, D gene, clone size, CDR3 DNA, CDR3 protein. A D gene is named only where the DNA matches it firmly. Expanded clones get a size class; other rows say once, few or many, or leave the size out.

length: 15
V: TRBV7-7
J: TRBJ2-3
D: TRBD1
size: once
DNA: TGTGCTAGCAGCTTCGGGACAGGTAGCACAGATACGCAGTATTTT
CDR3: CASSFGTGSTDTQYF

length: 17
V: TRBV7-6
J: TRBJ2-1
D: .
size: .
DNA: TGTGCCAGCAGCTTAGAGTACCCGGGGGGCCCTCACAATGAGCAGTTCTTC
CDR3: CASSLEYPGGPHNEQFF

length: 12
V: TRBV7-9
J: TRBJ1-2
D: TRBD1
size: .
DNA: TGTGCCAGCAGCAGGGGACAGGACGGCTACACCTTC
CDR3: CASSRGQDGYTF

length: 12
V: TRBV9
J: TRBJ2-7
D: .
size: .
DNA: TGTGCCAGCAGCTTCACAGGCTACGAGCAGTACTTC
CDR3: CASSFTGYEQYF

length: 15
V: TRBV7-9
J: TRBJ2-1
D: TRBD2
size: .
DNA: TGTGCCAGCGTATCTAGCGGGGGGGCTAGGAATGAGCAGTTCTTC
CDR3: CASVSSGGARNEQFF

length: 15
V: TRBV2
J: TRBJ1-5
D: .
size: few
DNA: TGTGCCAGCAGTGTCGGCAGGGAACGGTCTCAGCCCCAGCATTTT
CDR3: CASSVGRERSQPQHF

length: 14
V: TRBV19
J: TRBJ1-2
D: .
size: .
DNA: TGTGCCAGTAGAGGGGACTCCTGGGGAGCTGGCTACACCTTC
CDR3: CASRGDSWGAGYTF

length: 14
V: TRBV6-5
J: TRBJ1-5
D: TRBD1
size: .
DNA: TGTGCCAGCAGCACGGGACAGGGGGCTCAGCCCCAGCATTTT
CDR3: CASSTGQGAQPQHF

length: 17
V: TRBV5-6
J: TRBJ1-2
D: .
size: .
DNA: TGTGCCAGCAGCTTGGGACGGTTCGGCGGCTCGTCCTATGGCTACACCTTC
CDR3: CASSLGRFGGSSYGYTF

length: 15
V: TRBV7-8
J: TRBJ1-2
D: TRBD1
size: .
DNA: TGTGCCAGCAGCCAGTCAGATTACAGGGGAAATGGCTACACCTTC
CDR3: CASSQSDYRGNGYTF

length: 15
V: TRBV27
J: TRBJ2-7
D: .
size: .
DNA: TGTGCCAGCAGTTTTTTCAGGGAAGTACCCCACGAGCAGTACTTC
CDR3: CASSFFREVPHEQYF

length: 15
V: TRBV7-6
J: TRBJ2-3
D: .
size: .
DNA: TGTGCCAGCAGCTTAGGGCAGGGTAGCACAGATACGCAGTATTTT
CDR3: CASSLGQGSTDTQYF

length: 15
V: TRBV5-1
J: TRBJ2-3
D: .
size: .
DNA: TGCGCCAGCAAGGTTGGGGCCCCTAGCACAGATACGCAGTATTTT
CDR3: CASKVGAPSTDTQYF

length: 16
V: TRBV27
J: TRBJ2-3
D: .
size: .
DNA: TGTGCCAGCAGTAAAACAGGAAGCGGGAGCACAGATACGCAGTATTTT
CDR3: CASSKTGSGSTDTQYF

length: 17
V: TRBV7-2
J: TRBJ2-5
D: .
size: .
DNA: TGTGCCAGCAGCTTAGAGATTTGGGGGGGGCCCCAAGAGACCCAGTACTTC
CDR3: CASSLEIWGGPQETQYF

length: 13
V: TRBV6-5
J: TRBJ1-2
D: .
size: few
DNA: TGTGCCAGCAGTTCAGGGGATCTTCTCCTCTACACCTTC
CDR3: CASSSGDLLLYTF

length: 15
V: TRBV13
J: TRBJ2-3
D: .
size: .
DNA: TGTGCCAGCAGCCTTCCGGGACTGCCTTCTAATACGCAGTATTTT
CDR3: CASSLPGLPSNTQYF

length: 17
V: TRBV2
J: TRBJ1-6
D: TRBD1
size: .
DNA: TGTGCCAGCAGTGAATGGGTTGGGCAGGGGGCCAATTCACCCCTCCACTTT
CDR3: CASSEWVGQGANSPLHF

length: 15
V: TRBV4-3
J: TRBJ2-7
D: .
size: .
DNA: TGCGCCAGCAGCCAAGAACCGGTGAGCTCCTACGAGCAGTACTTC
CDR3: CASSQEPVSSYEQYF

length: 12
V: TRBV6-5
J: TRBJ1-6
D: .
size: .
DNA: TGTGCCAGCAGTGGCCGCTGGGAGGCCCTCCACTTT
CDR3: CASSGRWEALHF

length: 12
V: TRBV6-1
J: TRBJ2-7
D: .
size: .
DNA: TGTGCCAGCAGGGACTGGGCCAACGAGCAGTACTTC
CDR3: CASRDWANEQYF

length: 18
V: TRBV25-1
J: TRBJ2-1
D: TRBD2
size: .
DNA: TGTGCCAGCAGTGACCTACCCTTAGCGGGGGGAACATACAATGAGCAGTTCTTC
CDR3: CASSDLPLAGGTYNEQFF

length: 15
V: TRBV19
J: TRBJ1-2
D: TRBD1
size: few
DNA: TGTGCCAGTGTACAGGGGGCGAGAAGTTCCTATGGCTACACCTTC
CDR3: CASVQGARSSYGYTF

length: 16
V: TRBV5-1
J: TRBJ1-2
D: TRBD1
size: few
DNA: TGCGCCAGCAGCTCCGATGGGGTCGGGACAGGGAGTGGCTACACCTTC
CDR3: CASSSDGVGTGSGYTF

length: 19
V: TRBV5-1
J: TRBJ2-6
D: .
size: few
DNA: TGCGCCAGCAGCCCAAACGGGACAAGGCCACACTCTGGGGCCAACGTCCTGACTTTC
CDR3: CASSPNGTRPHSGANVLTF

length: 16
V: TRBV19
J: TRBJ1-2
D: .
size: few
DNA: TGTGCCAGTAGCCCCCTGGGCGGGGGAACTAACTATGGCTACACCTTC
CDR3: CASSPLGGGTNYGYTF